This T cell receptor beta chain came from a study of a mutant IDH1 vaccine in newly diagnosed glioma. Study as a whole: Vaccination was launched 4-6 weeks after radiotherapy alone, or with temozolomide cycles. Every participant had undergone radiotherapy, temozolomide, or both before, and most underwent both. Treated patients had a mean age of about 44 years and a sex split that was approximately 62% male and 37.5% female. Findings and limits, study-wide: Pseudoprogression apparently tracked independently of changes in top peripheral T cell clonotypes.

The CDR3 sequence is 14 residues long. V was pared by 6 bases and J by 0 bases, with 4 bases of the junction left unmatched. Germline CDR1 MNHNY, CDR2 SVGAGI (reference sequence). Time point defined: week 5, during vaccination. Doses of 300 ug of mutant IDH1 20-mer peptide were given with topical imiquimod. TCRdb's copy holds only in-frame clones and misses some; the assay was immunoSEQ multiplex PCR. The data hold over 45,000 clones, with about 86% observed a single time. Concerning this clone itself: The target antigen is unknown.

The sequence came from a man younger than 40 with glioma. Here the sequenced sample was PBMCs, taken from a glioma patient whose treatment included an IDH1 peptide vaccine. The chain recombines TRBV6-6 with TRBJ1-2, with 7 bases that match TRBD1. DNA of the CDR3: TGTGCCAGCAGGCCAGGGGGAACTAACTATGGCTACACCTTC. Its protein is CASRPGGTNYGYTF.